This T cell receptor (beta chain) was documented in a study of T cells in Graves' hyperthyroidism and ophthalmopathy. Overall study context: Peripheral blood draws took place at initial diagnosis, ahead of any treatment. Study findings and constraints: Ophthalmopathy, as predicted by the model, came a median roughly 6.5 months after the prediction.

Using RNA transcripts as the source, TCR beta CDR3 regions were amplified. TCR CDR3 underwent first-round RT-PCR with the HTBI primer set. TCRdb ran MiXCR on the multiplex PCR reads and lists one entry per CDR3 protein. The table includes 400,000 to 500,000 distinct CDR3 sequences, around 15% detected once. This clonotype was seen a few times. What it binds is not known. The V gene lost 6 bases and the J gene lost 0 bases, with 8 bases spanning the gap. CDR1 is MNHNS, CDR2 SASEGT, per germline. The CDR3 extends over 13 amino acids. Clinical symptoms, serum thyroxine and TRAb, thyroid ultrasound and orbital computed tomography were used for the diagnoses.

The sequencing input was blood. The receptor comes from a woman under 30 with Graves' hyperthyroidism. The genes are TRBV6-1 and TRBJ1-1; D remains ambiguous. The CDR3: CASRGRLNTEAFF. Here the CDR3 DNA reads TGTGCCAGCAGAGGCCGACTGAACACTGAAGCTTTCTTT.